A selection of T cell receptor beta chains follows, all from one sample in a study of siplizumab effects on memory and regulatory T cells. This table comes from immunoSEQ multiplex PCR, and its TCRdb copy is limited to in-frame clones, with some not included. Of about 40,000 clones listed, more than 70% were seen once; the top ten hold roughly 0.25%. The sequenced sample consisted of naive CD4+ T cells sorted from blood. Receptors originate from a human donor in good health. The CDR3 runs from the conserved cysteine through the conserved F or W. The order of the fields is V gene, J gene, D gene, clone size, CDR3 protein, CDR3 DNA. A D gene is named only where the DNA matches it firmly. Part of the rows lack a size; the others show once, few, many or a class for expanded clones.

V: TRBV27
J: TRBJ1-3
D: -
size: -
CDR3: CASSSTAGTAGNTIYF
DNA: TGTGCCAGCAGTTCCACGGCCGGGACGGCTGGAAACACCATATATTTT

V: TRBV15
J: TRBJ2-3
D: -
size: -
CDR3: CATSPRIQGTDTQYF
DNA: TGTGCCACCAGCCCGAGAATACAGGGAACAGATACGCAGTATTTT

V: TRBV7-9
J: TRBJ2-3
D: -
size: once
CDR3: CASSPRGADTQYF
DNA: TGTGCCAGCAGCCCTAGGGGGGCGGATACGCAGTATTTT

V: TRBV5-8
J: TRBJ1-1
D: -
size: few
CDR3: CASSLAVSIAFF
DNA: TGTGCCAGCAGCTTGGCGGTTTCCATAGCTTTCTTT

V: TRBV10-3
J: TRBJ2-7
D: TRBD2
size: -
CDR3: CAISGLAGNYEQYF
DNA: TGTGCCATCAGCGGACTAGCGGGGAACTACGAGCAGTACTTC

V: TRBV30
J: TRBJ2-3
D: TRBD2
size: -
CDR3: CAWGSGLVAYF
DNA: TGTGCCTGGGGGTCTGGACTAGTGGCCTATTTT

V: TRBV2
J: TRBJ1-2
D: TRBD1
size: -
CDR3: CASRAGQNLNYGYTF
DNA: TGTGCCAGCAGGGCGGGACAGAACTTGAACTATGGCTACACCTTC

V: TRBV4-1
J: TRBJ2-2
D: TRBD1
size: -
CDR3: CASSLPTGTGELFF
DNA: TGCGCCAGCAGCCTCCCGACAGGGACCGGGGAGCTGTTTTTT

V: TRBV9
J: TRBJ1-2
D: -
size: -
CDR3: CASSPRPSSNYGYTF
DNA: TGTGCCAGCAGCCCCCGACCGTCATCTAACTATGGCTACACCTTC

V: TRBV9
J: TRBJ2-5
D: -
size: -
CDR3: CASSVAPTETQYF
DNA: TGTGCCAGCAGCGTAGCCCCTACGGAGACCCAGTACTTC

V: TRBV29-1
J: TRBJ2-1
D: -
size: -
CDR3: CSIETPRSYNEQFF
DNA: TGCAGCATCGAGACACCCCGCTCCTACAATGAGCAGTTCTTC

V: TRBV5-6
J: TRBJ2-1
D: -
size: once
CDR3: CASSPGGRAVYNEQFF
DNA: TGTGCCAGCAGCCCAGGGGGGAGGGCCGTCTACAATGAGCAGTTCTTC

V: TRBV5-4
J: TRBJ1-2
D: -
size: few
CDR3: CASSLGQHNYGYTF
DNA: TGTGCCAGCAGCTTGGGACAGCACAACTATGGCTACACCTTC

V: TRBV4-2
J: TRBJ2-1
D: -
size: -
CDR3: CASSQGLRRTNNEQFF
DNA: TGTGCCAGCAGCCAAGGACTCAGGAGAACTAACAATGAGCAGTTCTTC

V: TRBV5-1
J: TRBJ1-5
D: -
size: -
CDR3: CASSPDRGQPQHF
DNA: TGCGCCAGCAGCCCGGACAGAGGTCAGCCCCAGCATTTT

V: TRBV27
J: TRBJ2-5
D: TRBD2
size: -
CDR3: CASSFGRGGLETQYF
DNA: TGTGCCAGCAGTTTTGGGCGGGGGGGCTTGGAGACCCAGTACTTC

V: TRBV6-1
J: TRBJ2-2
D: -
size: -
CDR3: CASREDPGLFRTGELFF
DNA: TGTGCCAGCAGGGAAGATCCGGGACTCTTCCGCACCGGGGAGCTGTTTTTT

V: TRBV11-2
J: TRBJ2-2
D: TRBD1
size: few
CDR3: CASSLTGVELFF
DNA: TGTGCCAGCAGCTTAACAGGGGTGGAGCTGTTTTTT

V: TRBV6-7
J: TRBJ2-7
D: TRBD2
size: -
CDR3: CASSYSTSGNYEQYF
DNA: TGTGCCAGCAGTTACTCGACTAGCGGGAACTACGAGCAGTACTTC

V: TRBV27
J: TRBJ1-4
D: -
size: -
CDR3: CASGDRWTTNEKLFF
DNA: TGTGCCAGCGGAGACCGATGGACAACTAATGAAAAACTGTTTTTT

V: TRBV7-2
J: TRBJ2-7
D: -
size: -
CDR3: CASSRQFYEQYF
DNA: TGTGCCAGCAGTCGACAGTTCTACGAGCAGTACTTC

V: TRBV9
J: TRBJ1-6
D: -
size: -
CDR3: CASSVAPAGGTNSPLHF
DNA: TGTGCCAGCAGCGTAGCCCCCGCCGGCGGAACAAATTCACCCCTCCACTTT

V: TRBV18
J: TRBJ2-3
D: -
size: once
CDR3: CASLRTSTDTQYF
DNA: TGTGCCAGCTTGAGAACTAGCACAGATACGCAGTATTTT

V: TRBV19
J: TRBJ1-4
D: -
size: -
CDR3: CASSKGNLPNEKLFF
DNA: TGTGCCAGTAGTAAAGGGAATCTACCTAATGAAAAACTGTTTTTT

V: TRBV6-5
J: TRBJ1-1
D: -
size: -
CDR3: CASSYQGRRNTEAFF
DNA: TGTGCCAGCAGTTACCAGGGACGGAGGAACACTGAAGCTTTCTTT